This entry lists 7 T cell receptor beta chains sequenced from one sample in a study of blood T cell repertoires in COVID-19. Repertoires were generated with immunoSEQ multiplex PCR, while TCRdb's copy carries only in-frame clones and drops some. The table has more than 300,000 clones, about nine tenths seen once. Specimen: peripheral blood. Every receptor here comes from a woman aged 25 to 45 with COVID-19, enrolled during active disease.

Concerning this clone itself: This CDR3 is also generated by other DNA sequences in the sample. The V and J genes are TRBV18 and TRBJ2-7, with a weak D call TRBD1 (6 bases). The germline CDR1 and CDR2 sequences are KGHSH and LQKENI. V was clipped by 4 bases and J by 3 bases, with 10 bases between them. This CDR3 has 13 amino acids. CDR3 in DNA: TGTGCCAGCTCACAACAGGGTGGCTACGAGCAGTACTTC. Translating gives CASSQQGGYEQYF. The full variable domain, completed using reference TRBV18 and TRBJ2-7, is NAGVMQNPRHLVRRRGQEARLRCSPMKGHSHVYWYRQLPEEGLKFMVYLQKENIIDESGMPKERFSAEFPKEGPSILRIQQVVRGDSAAYFCASSQQGGYEQYFGPGTRLTVT.

The CDR3 region is CASSLWPNTGSFPNTEAFF. The CDR3 DNA reads TGTGCCAGCAGCCTATGGCCCAACACAGGGTCCTTCCCGAACACTGAAGCTTTCTTT. The chain recombines TRBV11-2 with TRBJ1-1; D is perhaps TRBD1 (6 bases). The CDR3 runs 19 residues. In germline, CDR1 is SGHAT, CDR2 FQNNGV. V lost 5 bases, J lost 1 base, and 26 bases lay in between.

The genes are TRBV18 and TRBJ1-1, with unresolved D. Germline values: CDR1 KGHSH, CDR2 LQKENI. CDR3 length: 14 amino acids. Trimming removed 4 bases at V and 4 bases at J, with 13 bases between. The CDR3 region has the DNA TGTGCCAGCTCACAGGGAGGACCCCCCACTGAAGCTTTCTTT. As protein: CASSQGGPPTEAFF.

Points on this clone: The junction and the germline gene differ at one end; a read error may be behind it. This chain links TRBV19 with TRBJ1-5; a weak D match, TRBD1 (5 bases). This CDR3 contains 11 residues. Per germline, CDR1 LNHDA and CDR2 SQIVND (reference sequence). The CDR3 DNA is TGTGCCAGCAGTATGTGGGGGGCCCAGCATTTT. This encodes CASSMWGAQHF.

This chain's CDR3 is CASKWTGGASEQYF. The CDR3 DNA is TGTGCCAGCAAATGGACAGGGGGCGCGTCCGAGCAGTACTTC. This chain joins TRBV5-5 and TRBJ2-7; 11 bases align to TRBD1. The CDR3 spans 14 residues. The ends lost 6 bases at V and 6 bases at J; junction bases unmatched: 8. Germline V gene lookup returns CDR1 SGHKS and CDR2 YYEKEE (reference sequence).

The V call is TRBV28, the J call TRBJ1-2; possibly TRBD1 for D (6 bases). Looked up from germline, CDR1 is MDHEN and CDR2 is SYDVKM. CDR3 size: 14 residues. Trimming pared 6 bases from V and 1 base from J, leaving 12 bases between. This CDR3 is CASSNREINYGYTF. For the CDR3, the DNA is TGTGCCAGCAGCAACAGGGAAATTAACTATGGCTACACCTTC.

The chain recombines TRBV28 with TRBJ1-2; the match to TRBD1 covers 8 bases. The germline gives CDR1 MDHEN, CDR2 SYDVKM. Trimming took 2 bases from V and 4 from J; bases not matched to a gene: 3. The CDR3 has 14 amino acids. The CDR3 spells CASSLDRGFYGYTF. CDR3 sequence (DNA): TGTGCCAGCAGTTTAGACAGGGGATTCTATGGCTACACCTTC.